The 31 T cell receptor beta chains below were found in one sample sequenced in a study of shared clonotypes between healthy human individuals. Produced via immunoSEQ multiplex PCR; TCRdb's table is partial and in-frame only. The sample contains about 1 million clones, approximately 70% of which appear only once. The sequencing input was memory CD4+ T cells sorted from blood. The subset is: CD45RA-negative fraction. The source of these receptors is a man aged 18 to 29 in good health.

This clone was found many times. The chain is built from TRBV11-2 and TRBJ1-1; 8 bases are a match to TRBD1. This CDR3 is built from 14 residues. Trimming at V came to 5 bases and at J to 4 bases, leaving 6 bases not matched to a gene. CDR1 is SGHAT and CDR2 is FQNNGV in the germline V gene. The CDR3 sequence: CASSGQGVGTEAFF. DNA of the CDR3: TGTGCCAGCAGCGGACAGGGTGTGGGCACTGAAGCTTTCTTT.

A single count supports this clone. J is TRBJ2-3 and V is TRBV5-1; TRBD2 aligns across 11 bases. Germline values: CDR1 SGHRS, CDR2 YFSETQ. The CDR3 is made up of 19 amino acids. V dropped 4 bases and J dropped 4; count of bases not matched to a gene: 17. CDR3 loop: CASSQQSLAGGPGADTQYF. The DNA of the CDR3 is TGCGCCAGCAGCCAGCAGAGCTTAGCGGGAGGGCCTGGGGCAGATACGCAGTATTTT. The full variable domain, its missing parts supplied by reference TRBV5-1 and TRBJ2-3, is KAGVTQTPRYLIKTRGQQVTLSCSPISGHRSVSWYQQTPGQGLQFLFEYFSETQRNKGNFPGRFSGRQFSNSRSEMNVSTLELGDSALYLCASSQQSLAGGPGADTQYFGPGTRLTVL.

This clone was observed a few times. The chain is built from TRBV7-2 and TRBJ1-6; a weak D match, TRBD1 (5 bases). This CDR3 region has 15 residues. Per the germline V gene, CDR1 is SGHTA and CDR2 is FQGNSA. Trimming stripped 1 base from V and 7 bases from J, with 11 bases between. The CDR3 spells CASSLGAGKNSPLHF. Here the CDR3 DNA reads TGTGCCAGCAGCTTAGGAGCAGGGAAGAATTCACCCCTCCACTTT. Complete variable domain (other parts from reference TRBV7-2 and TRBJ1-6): GAGVSQSPSNKVTEKGKDVELRCDPISGHTALYWYRQSLGQGLEFLIYFQGNSAPDKSGLPSDRFSAERTGGSVSTLTIQRTQQEDSAVYLCASSLGAGKNSPLHFGNGTRLTVT.

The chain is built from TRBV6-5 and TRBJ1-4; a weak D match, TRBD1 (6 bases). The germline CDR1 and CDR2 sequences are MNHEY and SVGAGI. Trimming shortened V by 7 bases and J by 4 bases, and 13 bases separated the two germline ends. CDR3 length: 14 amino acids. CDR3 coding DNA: TGTGCCAGCACCGCCAGGGGCCGTAATGAAAAACTGTTTTTT. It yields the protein CASTARGRNEKLFF.

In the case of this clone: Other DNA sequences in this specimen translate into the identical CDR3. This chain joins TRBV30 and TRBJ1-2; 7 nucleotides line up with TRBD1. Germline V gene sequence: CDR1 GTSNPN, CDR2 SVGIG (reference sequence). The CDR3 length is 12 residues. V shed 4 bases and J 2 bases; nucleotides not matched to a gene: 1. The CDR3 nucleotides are TGTGCCTGGACAGGGGGGAACTATGGCTACACCTTC. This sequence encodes CAWTGGNYGYTF.

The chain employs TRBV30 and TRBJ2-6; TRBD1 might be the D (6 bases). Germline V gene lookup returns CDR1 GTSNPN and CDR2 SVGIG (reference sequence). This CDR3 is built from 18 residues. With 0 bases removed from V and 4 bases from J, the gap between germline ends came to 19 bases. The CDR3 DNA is TGTGCCTGGAGTGTATCGTCCAGGGGCCTCCGGGGGGCCAACGTCCTGACTTTC. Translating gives CAWSVSSRGLRGANVLTF.

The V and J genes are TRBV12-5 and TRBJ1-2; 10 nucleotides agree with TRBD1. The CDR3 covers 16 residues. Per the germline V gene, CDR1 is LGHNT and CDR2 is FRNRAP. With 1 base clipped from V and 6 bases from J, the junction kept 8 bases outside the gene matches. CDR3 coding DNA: TGTGCTAGTGGTTTGGCAAGAGAGACAGGGGGCAATGGCTACACCTTC. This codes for CASGLARETGGNGYTF.

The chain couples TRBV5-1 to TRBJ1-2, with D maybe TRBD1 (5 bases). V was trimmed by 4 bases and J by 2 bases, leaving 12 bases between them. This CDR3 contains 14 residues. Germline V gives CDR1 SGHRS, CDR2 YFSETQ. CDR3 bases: TGCGCCAGCAGCCCCGAGACAGCCAACTATGGCTACACCTTC. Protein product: CASSPETANYGYTF. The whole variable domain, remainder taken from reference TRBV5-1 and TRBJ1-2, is KAGVTQTPRYLIKTRGQQVTLSCSPISGHRSVSWYQQTPGQGLQFLFEYFSETQRNKGNFPGRFSGRQFSNSRSEMNVSTLELGDSALYLCASSPETANYGYTFGSGTRLTVV.

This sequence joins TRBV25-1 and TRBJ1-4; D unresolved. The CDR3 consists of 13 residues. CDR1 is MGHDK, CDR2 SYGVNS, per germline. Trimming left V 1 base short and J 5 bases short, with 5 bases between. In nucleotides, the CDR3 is TGTGCCAGCAGTGAATTTCAGAATGAAAAACTGTTTTTT. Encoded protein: CASSEFQNEKLFF.

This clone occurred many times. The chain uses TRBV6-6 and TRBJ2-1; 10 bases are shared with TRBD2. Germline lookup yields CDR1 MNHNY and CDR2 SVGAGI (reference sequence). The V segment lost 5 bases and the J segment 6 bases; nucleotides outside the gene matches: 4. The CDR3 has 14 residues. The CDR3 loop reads CASSAGTSANEQFF. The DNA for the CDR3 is TGTGCCAGCAGTGCCGGGACTAGCGCCAATGAGCAGTTCTTC.

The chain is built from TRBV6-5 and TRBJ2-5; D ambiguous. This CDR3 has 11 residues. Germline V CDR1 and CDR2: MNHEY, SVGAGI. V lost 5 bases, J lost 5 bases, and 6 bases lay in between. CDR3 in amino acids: CASSPLETQYF. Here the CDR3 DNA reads TGTGCCAGCAGTCCCTTGGAGACCCAGTACTTC.

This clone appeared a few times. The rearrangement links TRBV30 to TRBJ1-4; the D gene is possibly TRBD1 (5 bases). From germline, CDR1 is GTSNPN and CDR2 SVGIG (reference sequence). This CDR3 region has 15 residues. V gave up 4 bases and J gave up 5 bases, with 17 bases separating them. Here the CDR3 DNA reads TGTGCCTGGAAAAGGGCAGGGAGGCCCAATGAAAAACTGTTTTTT. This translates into CAWKRAGRPNEKLFF.

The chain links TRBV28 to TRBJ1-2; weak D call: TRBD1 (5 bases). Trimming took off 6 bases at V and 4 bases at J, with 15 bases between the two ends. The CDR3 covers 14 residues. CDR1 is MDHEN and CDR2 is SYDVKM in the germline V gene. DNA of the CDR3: TGTGCCAGCAGCGCGACCGGGGGGGGCTATGGCTACACCTTC. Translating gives CASSATGGGYGYTF.

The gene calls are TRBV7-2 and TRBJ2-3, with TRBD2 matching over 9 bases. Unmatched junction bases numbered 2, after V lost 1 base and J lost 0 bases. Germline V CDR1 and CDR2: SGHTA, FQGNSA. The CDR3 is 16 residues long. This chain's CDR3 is CASSLGLAGSTDTQYF. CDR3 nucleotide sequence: TGTGCCAGCAGCTTAGGCCTAGCGGGAAGCACAGATACGCAGTATTTT.

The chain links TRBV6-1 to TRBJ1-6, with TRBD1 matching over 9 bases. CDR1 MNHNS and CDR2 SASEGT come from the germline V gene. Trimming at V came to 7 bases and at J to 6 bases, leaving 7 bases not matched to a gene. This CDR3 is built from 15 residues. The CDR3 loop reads CASNTGTGLNSPLHF. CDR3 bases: TGTGCCAGCAACACCGGGACAGGGCTTAATTCACCCCTCCACTTT.

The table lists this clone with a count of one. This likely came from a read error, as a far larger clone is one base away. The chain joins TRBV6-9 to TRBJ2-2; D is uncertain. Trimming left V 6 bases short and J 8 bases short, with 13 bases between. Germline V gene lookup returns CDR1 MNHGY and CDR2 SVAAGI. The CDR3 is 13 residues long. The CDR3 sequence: CASRDGEFGELFF. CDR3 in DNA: TGTGCCAGCAGGGACGGAGAATTTGGGGAGCTGTTTTTT.

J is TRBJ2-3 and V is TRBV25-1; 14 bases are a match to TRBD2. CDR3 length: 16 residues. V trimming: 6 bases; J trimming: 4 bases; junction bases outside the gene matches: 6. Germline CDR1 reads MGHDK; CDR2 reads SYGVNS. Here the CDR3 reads CASSPLGLAGADTQYF. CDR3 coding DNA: TGTGCCAGCAGCCCTTTGGGACTAGCGGGGGCAGATACGCAGTATTTT. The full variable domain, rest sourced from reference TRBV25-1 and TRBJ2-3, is EADIYQTPRYLVIGTGKKITLECSQTMGHDKMYWYQQDPGMELHLIHYSYGVNSTEKGDLSSESTVSRIRTEHFPLTLESARPSHTSQYLCASSPLGLAGADTQYFGPGTRLTVL.

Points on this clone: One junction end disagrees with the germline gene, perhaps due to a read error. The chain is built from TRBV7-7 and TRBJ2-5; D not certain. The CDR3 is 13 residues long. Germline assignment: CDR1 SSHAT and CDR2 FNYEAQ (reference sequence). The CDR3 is CASSLDPGETQYF. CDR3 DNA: TGTGCTAGCAGCTTGGATCCGGGAGAGACCCAGTACTTC.

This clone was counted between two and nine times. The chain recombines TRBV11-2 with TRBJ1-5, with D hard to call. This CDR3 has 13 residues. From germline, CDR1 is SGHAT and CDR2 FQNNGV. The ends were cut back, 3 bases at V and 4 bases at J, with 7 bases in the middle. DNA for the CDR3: TGTGCCAGCAGCTTCGACCCGAATCAGCCCCAGCATTTT. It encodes CASSFDPNQPQHF.

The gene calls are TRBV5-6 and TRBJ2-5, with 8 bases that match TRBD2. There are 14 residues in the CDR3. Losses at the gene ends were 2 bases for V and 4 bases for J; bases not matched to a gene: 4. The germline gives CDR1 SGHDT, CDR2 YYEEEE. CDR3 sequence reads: CASSFPGGAETQYF. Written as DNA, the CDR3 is TGTGCCAGCAGCTTTCCGGGGGGGGCAGAGACCCAGTACTTC. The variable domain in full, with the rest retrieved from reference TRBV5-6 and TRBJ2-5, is DAGVTQSPTHLIKTRGQQVTLRCSPKSGHDTVSWYQQALGQGPQFIFQYYEEEERQRGNFPDRFSGHQFPNYSSELNVNALLLGDSALYLCASSFPGGAETQYFGPGTRLLVL.

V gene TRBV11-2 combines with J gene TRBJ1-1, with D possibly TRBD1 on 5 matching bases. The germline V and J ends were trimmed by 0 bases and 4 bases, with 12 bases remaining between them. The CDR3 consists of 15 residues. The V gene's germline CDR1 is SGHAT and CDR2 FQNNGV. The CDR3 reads CASSLEIGVITEAFF. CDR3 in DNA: TGTGCCAGCAGCTTAGAGATAGGGGTAATCACTGAAGCTTTCTTT. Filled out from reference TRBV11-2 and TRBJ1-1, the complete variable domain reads EAGVAQSPRYKIIEKRQSVAFWCNPISGHATLYWYQQILGQGPKLLIQFQNNGVVDDSQLPKDRFSAERLKGVDSTLKIQPAKLEDSAVYLCASSLEIGVITEAFFGQGTRLTVV.

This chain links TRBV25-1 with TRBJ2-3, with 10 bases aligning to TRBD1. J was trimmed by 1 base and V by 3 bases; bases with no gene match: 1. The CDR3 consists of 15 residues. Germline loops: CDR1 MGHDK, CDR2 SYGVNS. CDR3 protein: CASSETGGGTDTQYF. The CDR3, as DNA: TGTGCCAGCAGTGAGACAGGGGGCGGCACAGATACGCAGTATTTT. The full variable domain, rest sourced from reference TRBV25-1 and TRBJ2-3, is EADIYQTPRYLVIGTGKKITLECSQTMGHDKMYWYQQDPGMELHLIHYSYGVNSTEKGDLSSESTVSRIRTEHFPLTLESARPSHTSQYLCASSETGGGTDTQYFGPGTRLTVL.

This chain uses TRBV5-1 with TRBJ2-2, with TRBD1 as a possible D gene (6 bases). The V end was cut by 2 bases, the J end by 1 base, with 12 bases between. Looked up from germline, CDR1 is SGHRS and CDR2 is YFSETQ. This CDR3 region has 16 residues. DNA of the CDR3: TGCGCCAGCAGCTTAATAGGGACAAAGAACACCGGGGAGCTGTTTTTT. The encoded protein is CASSLIGTKNTGELFF.

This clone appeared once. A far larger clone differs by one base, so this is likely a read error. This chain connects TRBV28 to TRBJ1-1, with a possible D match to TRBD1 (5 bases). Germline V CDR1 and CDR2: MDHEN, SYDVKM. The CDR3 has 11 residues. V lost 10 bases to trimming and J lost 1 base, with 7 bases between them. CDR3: CAIQGNTEAFF. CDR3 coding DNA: TGTGCCATTCAGGGGAACACTGAAGCTTTCTTT.

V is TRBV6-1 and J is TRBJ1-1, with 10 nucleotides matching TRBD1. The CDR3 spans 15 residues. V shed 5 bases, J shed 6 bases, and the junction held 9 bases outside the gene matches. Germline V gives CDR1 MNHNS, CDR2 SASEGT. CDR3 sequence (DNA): TGTGCCAGCAGTCCTCCGGGACAGGGGAGGGCTGAAGCTTTCTTT. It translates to CASSPPGQGRAEAFF.

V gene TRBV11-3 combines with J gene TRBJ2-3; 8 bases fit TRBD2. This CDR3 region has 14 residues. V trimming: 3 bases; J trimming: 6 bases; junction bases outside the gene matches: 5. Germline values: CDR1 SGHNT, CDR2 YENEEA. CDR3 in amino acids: CASSFGRAGDTQYF. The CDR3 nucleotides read TGTGCCAGCAGCTTCGGGAGGGCAGGCGATACGCAGTATTTT.

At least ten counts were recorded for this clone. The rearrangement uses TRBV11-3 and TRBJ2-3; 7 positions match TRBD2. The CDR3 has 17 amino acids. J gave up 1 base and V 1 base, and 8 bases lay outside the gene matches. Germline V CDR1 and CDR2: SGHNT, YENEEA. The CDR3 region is CASSLGLRERGTDTQYF. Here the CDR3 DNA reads TGTGCCAGCAGCTTAGGGCTGCGGGAGAGGGGCACAGATACGCAGTATTTT.

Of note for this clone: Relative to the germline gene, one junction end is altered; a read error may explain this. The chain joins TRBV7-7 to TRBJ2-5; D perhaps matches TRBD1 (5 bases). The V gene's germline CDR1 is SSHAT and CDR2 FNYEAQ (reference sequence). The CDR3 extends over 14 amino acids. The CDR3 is CASSPMTAQETQYF. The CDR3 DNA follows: TGTGCTAGCAGCCCCATGACAGCGCAAGAGACCCAGTACTTC.

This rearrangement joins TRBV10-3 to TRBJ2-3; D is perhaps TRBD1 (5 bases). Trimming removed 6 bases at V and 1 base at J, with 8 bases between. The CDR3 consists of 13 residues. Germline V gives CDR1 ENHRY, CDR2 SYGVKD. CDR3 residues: CAIRQDRTDTQYF. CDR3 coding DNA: TGTGCCATCAGACAGGATCGCACAGATACGCAGTATTTT.

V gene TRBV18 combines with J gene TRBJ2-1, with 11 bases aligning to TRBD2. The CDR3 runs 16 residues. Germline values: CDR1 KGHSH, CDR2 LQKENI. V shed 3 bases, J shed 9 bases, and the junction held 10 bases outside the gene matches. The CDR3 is CASSPTLAGGSGEQFF. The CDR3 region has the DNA TGTGCCAGCTCACCGACGCTAGCGGGGGGTTCCGGTGAGCAGTTCTTC.

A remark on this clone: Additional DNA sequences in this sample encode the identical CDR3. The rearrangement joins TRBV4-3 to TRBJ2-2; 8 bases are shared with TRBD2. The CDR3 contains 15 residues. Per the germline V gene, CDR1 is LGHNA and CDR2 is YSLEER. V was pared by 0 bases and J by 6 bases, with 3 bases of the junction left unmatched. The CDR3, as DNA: TGCGCCAGCAGCCAAGATAGGCGGGGGGCCGGGGAGCTGTTTTTT. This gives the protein CASSQDRRGAGELFF.